A single sample gave rise to the 18 T cell receptor beta chains below, sequenced in a study of blood T cell repertoires in COVID-19. Using immunoSEQ multiplex PCR, the repertoire was profiled, and TCRdb retains in-frame clones only, with some absent. Among some 74,000 clones listed, roughly 84% were seen once. The sequenced sample was peripheral blood. The source is a woman between 50 and 59 years old with acute or convalescent COVID-19.

The chain has TRBV2 and TRBJ1-2, with 8 bases aligning to TRBD1. CDR3 length equals 14 residues. Trimming took 6 bases from V and 7 from J; bases not matched to a gene: 10. Per germline, CDR1 SNHLY and CDR2 FYNNEI. The CDR3 sequence: CASRVDRGLFGYTF. In DNA, the CDR3 is TGTGCCAGCAGGGTAGACAGGGGTCTATTTGGCTACACCTTC.

The V call is TRBV6-4, the J call TRBJ1-2; TRBD1 might be the D (5 bases). This CDR3 is built from 14 residues. Between the trimmed V and J ends, which lost 4 bases and 7 bases, there was a span of 16 bases. Per the germline V gene, CDR1 is MRHNA and CDR2 is SNTAGT. The CDR3 here is CASSVSPKGFGYTF. In DNA form, the CDR3 reads TGTGCCAGCAGTGTTTCCCCAAAGGGGTTTGGCTACACCTTC.

At least ten counts were recorded for this clone. The V and J genes are TRBV28 and TRBJ1-2; 8 positions agree with TRBD1. Germline V CDR1 and CDR2: MDHEN, SYDVKM. With 4 bases clipped from V and 8 bases from J, the junction kept 12 bases outside the gene matches. The CDR3 has 15 amino acids. The CDR3: CASSSGQGQISGYTF. The CDR3 coding sequence is TGTGCCAGCAGTTCCGGACAGGGTCAAATCTCCGGCTACACCTTC.

This chain joins TRBV15 and TRBJ2-7; possible D gene TRBD1, 5 bases. V was pared by 0 bases and J by 1 base, with 7 bases between. CDR3 length: 14 residues. Germline CDR1 is LNHNV and CDR2 is YYDKDF (reference sequence). CDR3 in amino acids: CATSRDRVSYEQYF. The DNA for the CDR3 is TGTGCCACCAGCAGAGACAGGGTGTCCTACGAGCAGTACTTC.

The rearrangement links TRBV5-1 to TRBJ1-6; a possible D gene is TRBD1 (6 bases). CDR1 and CDR2 (germline): SGHRS, YFSETQ. The CDR3 totals 18 residues. With 5 bases removed from V and 6 bases from J, the gap between germline ends came to 24 bases. This CDR3 reads CASSQAIGAGQSNSPLHF. The DNA of the CDR3 is TGCGCCAGCAGTCAGGCGATCGGGGCCGGACAGAGTAATTCACCCCTCCACTTT.

The chain links TRBV10-3 to TRBJ1-2, with 7 bases fitting TRBD1. With 3 bases clipped from V and 6 bases from J, the junction kept 10 bases outside the gene matches. CDR3 length: 15 residues. CDR1 is ENHRY, CDR2 SYGVKD, per germline. For the CDR3, the DNA is TGTGCCATCAGTGACGGAGGGGGCGCCGAGGATGGCTACACCTTC. It encodes CAISDGGGAEDGYTF.

The chain is built from TRBV4-3 and TRBJ2-1; 9 bases map to TRBD2. Germline V gene sequence: CDR1 LGHNA, CDR2 YSLEER. V was pared by 3 bases and J by 4 bases, with 7 bases of the junction left unmatched. This CDR3 has 16 amino acids. The CDR3 sequence is CASSQAAGGGYNEQFF. The CDR3 nucleotides are TGCGCCAGCAGCCAGGCCGCGGGAGGGGGGTACAATGAGCAGTTCTTC.

As DNA, the CDR3 is TGTGCCAGCAGCGCCTTATATACAGGGGACACTGAAGCTTTCTTT. Amino acids: CASSALYTGDTEAFF. The chain combines TRBV9 with TRBJ1-1, with TRBD1 matching over 7 bases. In germline, CDR1 is SGDLS, CDR2 YYNGEE. CDR3 length equals 15 residues. The V segment lost 3 bases and the J segment 3 bases; nucleotides outside the gene matches: 8.

This chain uses TRBV19 with TRBJ1-2; 8 nucleotides align to TRBD1. V trimming: 5 bases; J trimming: 8 bases; junction bases outside the gene matches: 13. Germline V lookup: CDR1 LNHDA, CDR2 SQIVND (reference sequence). The CDR3 spans 15 residues. The CDR3 region is CASSSDQGAYYGYTF. For the CDR3, the DNA is TGTGCCAGTAGTTCTGACCAGGGGGCTTATTACGGCTACACCTTC.

This chain uses TRBV5-5 with TRBJ1-1; 12 nucleotides align to TRBD1. J was trimmed by 1 base and V by 3 bases; bases with no gene match: 7. This CDR3 is 17 amino acids long. CDR1 and CDR2 (germline): SGHKS, YYEKEE (reference sequence). The CDR3 loop is CASSYGTGGEANTEAFF. CDR3 nucleotides: TGTGCCAGCAGCTATGGGACAGGGGGCGAAGCGAACACTGAAGCTTTCTTT.

This chain links TRBV6-2 or TRBV6-3 with TRBJ2-1; perhaps TRBD2 as D (6 bases). Germline V CDR1 and CDR2: MNHEY, SVGEGT. Trimming took off 2 bases at V and 6 bases at J, with 14 bases between the two ends. The CDR3 has 15 residues. The CDR3, as DNA: TGTGCCAGCAGTTACGCGACTAGGAGGGCCAATGAGCAGTTCTTC. Protein: CASSYATRRANEQFF.

The CDR3 nucleotides are TGTGCCAGCCGCAGGGGGCGGGGGGGCCATGAGACCCAGTACTTC. Translation gives CASRRGRGGHETQYF. The rearrangement joins TRBV6-5 to TRBJ2-5; D might be TRBD2 (9 bases). The CDR3 spans 15 residues. V shed 8 bases and J shed 5 bases, with 21 bases lying between them. Germline V lookup: CDR1 MNHEY, CDR2 SVGAGI.

V is TRBV3-1 (or the pseudogene TRBV3-2) and J is TRBJ2-3; 10 bases agree with TRBD2. V lost 3 bases and J lost 6; bases outside the gene matches: 9. The CDR3 is 16 amino acids. The germline V gene encodes CDR1 LGHDT and CDR2 YNNKEL (reference sequence). This chain's CDR3 is CASSQQLAGVGDTQYF. The CDR3 coding sequence is TGTGCCAGCAGCCAGCAGCTAGCGGGGGTAGGTGATACGCAGTATTTT.

The genes are TRBV6-2 or TRBV6-3 and TRBJ2-1; 8 bases match TRBD2. The CDR3 is 17 residues long. The V segment lost 2 bases and the J segment 0 bases; nucleotides outside the gene matches: 6. Germline CDR1 MNHEY, CDR2 SVGEGT. The DNA for the CDR3 is TGTGCCAGCAGTTACCCCCCGGGGGGGAGCTCCTACAATGAGCAGTTCTTC. It translates to CASSYPPGGSSYNEQFF.

V gene TRBV3-1 (or the pseudogene TRBV3-2) combines with J gene TRBJ1-4, with D unclear. Between the trimmed V and J ends, which lost 5 bases and 8 bases, there was a span of 9 bases. The germline gives CDR1 LGHDT, CDR2 YNNKEL (reference sequence). CDR3 length equals 12 residues. The CDR3 DNA sequence: TGTGCCAGCAGCTCGAGGGAAGAAAAACTGTTTTTT. Translated: CASSSREEKLFF.

This clone was detected a few times. This chain joins TRBV12-3 or TRBV12-4 and TRBJ1-3, with unresolved D. The length of the CDR3 is 12 residues. Between the trimmed V and J ends, which lost 6 bases and 0 bases, there was a span of 3 bases. CDR3 nucleotides: TGTGCCAGCAGCTACTCTGGAAACACCATATATTTT. Translating gives CASSYSGNTIYF.

This chain uses TRBV10-1 with TRBJ2-3; possibly TRBD2 for D (6 bases). The V and J ends lost 6 bases and 6 bases respectively, with 22 bases between them. In germline, CDR1 is WNHNN, CDR2 SYGVQD (reference sequence). CDR3 size: 16 residues. In DNA, the CDR3 is TGCGCCAGCAGACCCGCTAGCGACCCGCCACGCGATACGCAGTATTTT. Its translation is CASRPASDPPRDTQYF.

This clone was recorded once. CDR3 loop: CASSQNRGYNEKLFF. The CDR3 DNA sequence: TGTGCCAGCAGCCAAAACAGGGGATACAATGAAAAACTGTTTTTT. J is TRBJ1-4 and V is TRBV7-2, with 7 bases lining up with TRBD1. Germline CDR1 reads SGHTA; CDR2 reads FQGNSA. This CDR3 region has 15 residues. Trimming took 5 bases from V and 5 from J; bases not matched to a gene: 8. The full variable domain, its missing parts supplied by reference TRBV7-2 and TRBJ1-4, is GAGVSQSPSNKVTEKGKDVELRCDPISGHTALYWYRQSLGQGLEFLIYFQGNSAPDKSGLPSDRFSAERTGGSVSTLTIQRTQQEDSAVYLCASSQNRGYNEKLFFGSGTQLSVL.